These T cell receptor beta chains were read from a single sample in a study of T cell repertoires in cytomegalovirus infection. TCRdb re-analysed the reads in MiXCR, keeping a single row per CDR3 protein. The repertoire has about 600,000 distinct CDR3 sequences, approximately 24% of them found once; the top ten carry 7.5% to 9%. The sequencing input was CD8+ T cells from PBMCs. The receptors derive from a human donor in good health (CMV status not recorded). Some clones in this sample may be carry-over from other donors' samples. CDR3s include the opening cysteine and the closing phenylalanine or tryptophan. The D gene is left open where the match is weak. Not all rows give a size; the values are once, few, many and, for expanded clones, a class.

.,TRBJ1-5,few,TRBV5-1,TGCGCCAGCAGCTGGGCGGGGAACAGCAATCAGCCCCAGCATTTT,CASSWAGNSNQPQHF
.,TRBJ1-1,few,TRBV7-3,TGTGCCAGCAGCTTGACAGGCGGAACAACTGAAGCTTTCTTT,CASSLTGGTTEAFF
.,TRBJ2-1,few,TRBV2,TGTGCCAGCAGTGGTGGACAAACCTACAATGAGCAGTTCTTC,CASSGGQTYNEQFF
TRBD1,TRBJ1-2,.,TRBV14,TGTGCCAGCAGCCAAGCTACAGGGGGCGGCTACACCTTC,CASSQATGGGYTF
TRBD2,TRBJ2-5,few,TRBV6-6,TGTGCCAGCAGTTATCTAGCGGGGGAGTGGGAGACCCAGTACTTC,CASSYLAGEWETQYF
.,TRBJ2-7,few,TRBV20-1,TGCAGTGCTAGAGATCGGCTCGAGAACTACGAGCAGTACTTC,CSARDRLENYEQYF
TRBD1,TRBJ2-7,many,TRBV10-3,TGTGCCATCGCGGGACAGGGACGGTCCAACGAGCAGTACTTC,CAIAGQGRSNEQYF
TRBD2,TRBJ2-1,.,TRBV7-6,TGTGCCAGCAGCTTAGGGACTAGCGGGGGCAATGATCAGTTCTTC,CASSLGTSGGNDQFF
.,TRBJ2-7,.,TRBV4-2,TGTGCCAGCAGCCAAGATCTGGAGGGCGAGCAGTACTTC,CASSQDLEGEQYF
TRBD2,TRBJ2-5,few,TRBV11-2,TGTGCCAGCAGCACCCGACTAGCCCAAGAGACCCAGTACTTC,CASSTRLAQETQYF
TRBD1,TRBJ2-6,many,TRBV7-9,TGTGCCATCATATACCGGGACAGTGATTTCTCTGGGGCCAACGTCCTGACTTTC,CAIIYRDSDFSGANVLTF
.,TRBJ2-7,.,TRBV27,TGTGCCAGCGGTCTGGGCCCGCAGGAGCAGTACTTC,CASGLGPQEQYF
.,TRBJ1-1,.,TRBV6-2/TRBV6-3,TGTGCCAGCACCACCCCCGGGGCCCAGGTTGGGCAGGCTTTCTTT,CASTTPGAQVGQAFF
.,TRBJ1-1,.,TRBV27,TGTGCCAGCTGCACAGGGCTGAACACTGAAGCTTTCTTT,CASCTGLNTEAFF
.,TRBJ2-7,.,TRBV6-1,TGTGCCAGCAGTGAGCAACCTCCATACGAGCAGTACTTC,CASSEQPPYEQYF
.,TRBJ2-2,few,TRBV29-1,TGCAGCGCACGACAGGCCAACACCGGGGAGCTGTTTTTT,CSARQANTGELFF
TRBD2,TRBJ2-3,.,TRBV5-4,TGTGCCAGCAGCTTTCGCGGGGGGGCGGATACGCAGTATTTT,CASSFRGGADTQYF